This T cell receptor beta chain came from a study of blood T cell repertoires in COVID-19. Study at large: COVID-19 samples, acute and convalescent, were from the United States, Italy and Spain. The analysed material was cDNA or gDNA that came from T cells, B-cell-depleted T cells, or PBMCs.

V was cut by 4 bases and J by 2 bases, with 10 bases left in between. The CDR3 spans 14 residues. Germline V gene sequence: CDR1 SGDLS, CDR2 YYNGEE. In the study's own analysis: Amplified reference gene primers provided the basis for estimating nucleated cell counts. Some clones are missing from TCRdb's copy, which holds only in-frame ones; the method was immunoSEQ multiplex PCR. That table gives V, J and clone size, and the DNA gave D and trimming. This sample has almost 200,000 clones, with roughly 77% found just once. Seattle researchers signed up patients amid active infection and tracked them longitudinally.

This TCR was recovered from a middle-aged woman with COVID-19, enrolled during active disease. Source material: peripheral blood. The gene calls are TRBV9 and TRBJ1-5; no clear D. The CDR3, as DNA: TGTGCCAGCAGCCCAGGTGTTGGCAATCAGCCCCAGCATTTT. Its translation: CASSPGVGNQPQHF.